Each of the 20 T cell receptor beta chains below was sequenced from the same sample in a study of post-analysis software for immune sequencing data. Unique molecular identifiers were built into the TCR beta cDNA libraries. TCRdb itself ran the PCR reads through MiXCR, one entry per CDR3 protein. The table records around 770,000 distinct CDR3 sequences, roughly 46% of them present only once. Their antigen targets remain unknown. Whole-study results and caveats: TRBV5-6, TRBV5-1 and TRBV20-1 were among four to six TRBV segments more frequent in patients than controls.

Sequenced sample: blood. The source of these receptors is a girl under 18 with multiple sclerosis.

This clonotype was seen a few times. The rearrangement links TRBV20-1 to TRBJ2-1; D is possibly TRBD1 or TRBD2 (5 bases each). Trimming stripped 3 bases from V and 3 bases from J, with 9 bases between. Germline V lookup: CDR1 DFQATT, CDR2 SNEGSKA (reference sequence). This CDR3 comprises 13 residues. The CDR3 nucleotides read TGCAGTGCTAGCGGGGACCGCTACAATGAGCAGTTCTTC. Translation gives CSASGDRYNEQFF.

The V gene is TRBV5-1, the J gene TRBJ1-2; TRBD1 agrees at 10 bases. This CDR3 comprises 17 residues. Germline-derived CDR1 and CDR2 are SGHRS and YFSETQ. V lost 4 bases, J lost 3 bases, and 12 bases stayed unmatched. The CDR3 DNA reads as TGCGCCAGCAGCGACACCGGGACAGGGGAGGCCGACTATGGCTACACCTTC. Its protein is CASSDTGTGEADYGYTF. Full variable domain (remainder filled in from reference TRBV5-1 and TRBJ1-2): KAGVTQTPRYLIKTRGQQVTLSCSPISGHRSVSWYQQTPGQGLQFLFEYFSETQRNKGNFPGRFSGRQFSNSRSEMNVSTLELGDSALYLCASSDTGTGEADYGYTFGSGTRLTVV.

This clonotype was seen a few times. The chain is built from TRBV5-1 and TRBJ2-7; TRBD1 agrees at 7 bases. Germline V CDR1 and CDR2: SGHRS, YFSETQ. This CDR3 is 14 amino acids long. J lost 0 bases, V lost 4 bases, and 4 bases had no gene match. CDR3 sequence (DNA): TGCGCCAGCAGCATGGACAGGCCCTCCTACGAGCAGTACTTC. It yields the protein CASSMDRPSYEQYF.

This clonotype was seen a few times. The rearrangement joins TRBV5-4 to TRBJ2-3; maybe TRBD2 (6 bases). V shed 4 bases and J shed 3 bases, with 21 bases lying between them. The CDR3 sequence is 17 residues long. Germline CDR1 is SGHNT and CDR2 is YYREEE (reference sequence). Here the CDR3 reads CASSAGLRPHGTDTQYF. CDR3 sequence (DNA): TGTGCCAGCAGCGCGGGACTTCGCCCCCACGGGACAGATACGCAGTATTTT.

This clonotype was seen a few times. V and J are TRBV12-3 or TRBV12-4 and TRBJ1-4, with TRBD1 matching over 8 bases. Unmatched junction bases numbered 3, after V lost 5 bases and J lost 4 bases. There are 14 residues in the CDR3. CDR3 region: CASSPGGDNEKLFF. DNA for the CDR3: TGTGCCAGCAGTCCAGGGGGCGATAATGAAAAACTGTTTTTT.

This clonotype turned up a few times. This rearrangement joins TRBV27 to TRBJ1-2; D is ambiguous. Deletions cut 2 bases from V and 4 bases from J, with 8 bases between. Germline CDR1 is MNHEY and CDR2 is SMNVEV (reference sequence). The CDR3 loop spans 13 amino acids. The CDR3 nucleotides read TGTGCCAGCAGTTTACTAGGGAGCTATGGCTACACCTTC. Translating gives CASSLLGSYGYTF.

This chain uses TRBV12-3 or TRBV12-4 with TRBJ2-7, with TRBD2 matching over 10 bases. CDR3 size: 18 residues. The V segment lost 6 bases and the J segment 2 bases; nucleotides outside the gene matches: 16. CDR3 region: CASSPIGTSERKPYEQYF. The CDR3 DNA is TGTGCCAGCAGCCCTATCGGGACTAGCGAGAGAAAGCCCTACGAGCAGTACTTC.

The V gene is TRBV7-3, the J gene TRBJ2-5; tentatively, D is TRBD2 (5 bases). CDR1 is SGHTA and CDR2 is FQGTGA in the germline V gene. With 7 bases removed from V and 11 bases from J, the gap between germline ends came to 23 bases. The CDR3 runs to 14 residues. Here the CDR3 reads CASTTSGTNNEQYF. As DNA, the CDR3 is TGTGCCAGCACCACCTCGGGAACAAACAATGAGCAGTACTTC.

The genes are TRBV29-1 and TRBJ1-2, with D uncertain. The germline gives CDR1 SQVTM, CDR2 ANQGSEA. The CDR3 totals 13 residues. V lost 4 bases and J lost 0, with 9 bases in between. The CDR3 DNA reads as TGCAGCGTTGTGCTGGAGACTAACTATGGCTACACCTTC. Residues: CSVVLETNYGYTF.

V and J are TRBV3-1 and TRBJ2-5, with 11 positions matching TRBD2. The V and J ends lost 4 bases and 5 bases, in that order; junction bases with no gene match: 12. The germline gives CDR1 LGHDT, CDR2 YNNKEL (reference sequence). The CDR3 consists of 17 residues. Written as DNA, the CDR3 is TGTGCCAGCAGCCCCCTAGCGGGAGGCGTTGTTGGGGAGACCCAGTACTTC. Its protein product is CASSPLAGGVVGETQYF.

The gene calls are TRBV5-1 and TRBJ2-1; 10 bases agree with TRBD2. Germline V lookup: CDR1 SGHRS, CDR2 YFSETQ. This CDR3 spans 13 amino acids. V lost 2 bases to trimming and J lost 8 bases; unmatched junction nucleotides: 1. DNA for the CDR3: TGCGCCAGCAGCTTTCTAGCGGGAGATGAGCAGTTCTTC. It translates to CASSFLAGDEQFF.

The rearrangement uses TRBV20-1 and TRBJ2-4, with D unresolved. TRBJ2-7 matches the DNA end more closely, so the J call is doubtful. This CDR3 is 12 amino acids long. Germline CDR1 is DFQATT and CDR2 is SNEGSKA (reference sequence). The DNA for the CDR3 is TGCAGTGCTAGAAATGGTGGCTACGAGCAGTACTTC. It codes for CSARNGGYEQYF.

The CDR3, as DNA: TGCAGTTGCTATTCGGGAGCCACCTCGGAGACCCAGTTCTTC. It yields the protein CSCYSGATSETQFF. The genes are TRBV20-1 and TRBJ2-1; tentative D call: TRBD2 (6 bases). Trimming stripped 8 bases from V and 13 bases from J, with 27 bases between. The CDR3 totals 14 residues. CDR1 is DFQATT and CDR2 is SNEGSKA in the germline V gene (reference sequence).

The chain employs TRBV7-9 and TRBJ2-7; tentatively, D is TRBD1 or TRBD2 (5 bases each). In germline, CDR1 is SEHNR, CDR2 FQNEAQ (reference sequence). The V end lost 5 bases, the J end lost 6 bases, and 20 bases lay between the germline ends. This CDR3 spans 15 amino acids. CDR3 in amino acids: CASSPRGRESGEQYF. The CDR3 bases are TGTGCCAGCAGCCCTAGGGGTAGGGAAAGCGGCGAGCAGTACTTC.

V gene TRBV20-1 combines with J gene TRBJ2-1; perhaps TRBD1 as D (7 bases). The CDR3 runs to 16 residues. The V gene's germline CDR1 is DFQATT and CDR2 SNEGSKA (reference sequence). V was cut by 4 bases and J by 15 bases, with 31 bases left in between. The CDR3 loop reads CSAKQPGTASRRGVFF. In DNA, the CDR3 is TGCAGTGCTAAGCAACCCGGGACAGCATCCCGGAGGGGGGTGTTCTTC.

The chain links TRBV20-1 to TRBJ1-2; 7 bases match TRBD1. The V gene end was trimmed by 4 bases and the J gene end by 6 bases; junction bases not matched to a gene: 2. Germline V lookup: CDR1 DFQATT, CDR2 SNEGSKA (reference sequence). The CDR3 runs to 11 residues. CDR3 in amino acids: CSAKQGNGYTF. The CDR3 region has the DNA TGCAGTGCTAAACAGGGGAATGGCTACACCTTC.

This clonotype has a handful of counts. This chain connects TRBV5-5 to TRBJ2-1; 7 nucleotides agree with TRBD1. J was trimmed by 8 bases and V by 4 bases; bases with no gene match: 12. CDR3 length: 15 amino acids. Per germline, CDR1 SGHKS and CDR2 YYEKEE (reference sequence). The chain's CDR3 is CASSTPTGREDEQFF. In DNA form, the CDR3 reads TGTGCCAGCAGCACCCCGACAGGGAGAGAGGATGAGCAGTTCTTC.

This clonotype has a handful of counts. The chain combines TRBV7-2 with TRBJ2-1; 10 bases are shared with TRBD1. In germline, CDR1 is SGHTA, CDR2 FQGNSA. CDR3 length equals 15 residues. With 5 bases clipped from V and 9 bases from J, the junction kept 10 bases outside the gene matches. The CDR3 sequence: CASSPRDRGYGEQFF. The CDR3 DNA reads TGTGCCAGCAGCCCCCGGGACAGGGGTTATGGTGAGCAGTTCTTC.

This clonotype was seen more than once but under ten times. J is TRBJ2-2 and V is TRBV29-1; D may be TRBD2 (6 bases). This CDR3 comprises 13 residues. Deletions cut 7 bases from V and 1 base from J, with 10 bases between. Germline V gene lookup returns CDR1 SQVTM and CDR2 ANQGSEA. The DNA for the CDR3 is TGCAGCGCTGGGGGACTGAACACCGGGGAGCTGTTTTTT. This translates into CSAGGLNTGELFF.

In nucleotides, the CDR3 is TGTGCCAGCAGTTTATCGGGCTATGAGCAGTTCTTC. It translates to CASSLSGYEQFF. The chain is built from TRBV12-3 or TRBV12-4 and TRBJ2-1, with no clear D. V shed 2 bases and J shed 8 bases, with 7 bases lying between them. The CDR3 totals 12 residues.